This TCR beta chain was observed in a study of T cell responses to AZD1222 COVID-19 vaccine. General study results and limits: Two AZD1222 administrations were followed by greater Spike-specific TCR breadth and depth. Targeting of unmutated variant regions was reportedly seen in nearly half of spike-specific TCRs. Females outnumbered males among donors, who were mostly white British; clonal diversity was possibly underestimated.

CDR1 is MDHEN, CDR2 SYDVKM, per germline. V lost 6 bases, J lost 0 bases, and 6 bases lay in between. The CDR3 has 13 amino acids. Sequencing used immunoSEQ multiplex PCR; TCRdb keeps in-frame clones, though not all of them. Here the sample spans about 150,000 clones, around 84% being singletons. In its sample, this clone was seen once. Antigen: not known. The genes are TRBV28 and TRBJ2-1; D ambiguous. This TCR was sampled from an adult who received the AZD1222 COVID-19 vaccine. The source was peripheral blood, collected 28 days after the second AZD1222 dose. Here the CDR3 reads CASRASSYNEQFF. CDR3 in DNA: TGTGCCAGCAGGGCAAGCTCCTACAATGAGCAGTTCTTC.